This TCR beta chain was observed in a study of CD8+ T cells in alopecia areata. Study information: Treatment of the treated patients consisted of oral tofacitinib, 5 to 10 mg twice daily. Study results and caveats: Normal-skin resident alphabeta T cells also appear among scalp sample sequences. Researchers report lesional scalp, most notably alopecia totalis/universalis, outstripped normal scalp in clonality. A large proportion of expanded lesional clones were detected persisting in scalp and blood during tofacitinib.

The treatment here: oral pan-JAK inhibitor, 5-10 mg twice daily. Germline V CDR1 and CDR2: SQVTM, ANQGSEA. Trimming cost V 4 bases and J 2 bases, with 6 bases left between them. CDR3 length equals 13 residues. As concerns this clone: Its antigen is undetermined.

The authors extracted RNA and reverse transcribed it into cDNA as the sequencing template. Clones were read by immunoSEQ multiplex PCR, and TCRdb kept only the in-frame ones, dropping some. The sample contains around 70,000 clones, 29% of which appear only once. The rearrangement joins TRBV29-1 to TRBJ2-6; no definite D call. Specimen: CD8+ T cells sorted from blood, collected at week 4, from a patient treated with tofacitinib. The source of this sequence is a human donor with alopecia areata. CDR3: CSVAPTGANVLTF. The CDR3 DNA is TGCAGCGTTGCCCCGACTGGGGCCAACGTCCTGACTTTC.